Listed here are 18 T cell receptor beta chains from one sample, sequenced in a study of blood T cell repertoires in COVID-19 (dated by TCRdb to about 2020). The library was produced with the immunoSEQ multiplex PCR assay. TCRdb took over this immuneACCESS table, retaining in-frame rearrangements with V and J assigned. Such tables are incomplete; in checked studies, under half of the missing clones stem from an unresolved V gene, and the remainder is unexplained. The sample table shows fewer than 90,000 clones, and 75% to 80% are seen once. The ten biggest clones cover roughly 6.3% of the sample. Sequencing input: peripheral blood. These receptors originate from a man aged 70 or older with COVID-19, enrolled during active disease.

This rearrangement joins TRBV5-1 to TRBJ2-2, with a weak D call TRBD1 (5 bases). Trimming cost V 2 bases and J 4 bases, with 9 bases left between them. The CDR3 contains 14 residues. In germline, CDR1 is SGHRS, CDR2 YFSETQ. Here the CDR3 DNA reads TGCGCCAGCAGCTTCCAGGGCGGCACCGGGGAGCTGTTTTTT. Protein sequence: CASSFQGGTGELFF.

The chain is built from TRBV6-5 and TRBJ2-7, with a possible D match to TRBD1 (5 bases). The CDR3 spans 15 residues. V dropped 6 bases and J dropped 5 bases, with 20 bases sitting between them. Per the germline V gene, CDR1 is MNHEY and CDR2 is SVGAGI. The CDR3 is CASSKQKQAIHEQYF. For the CDR3, the DNA is TGTGCCAGCAGCAAACAGAAACAGGCAATCCACGAGCAGTACTTC.

The chain has TRBV2 and TRBJ1-5; D is unclear. The CDR3 extends over 15 amino acids. V lost 0 bases to trimming and J lost 0 bases, with 6 bases between them. From germline, CDR1 is SNHLY and CDR2 FYNNEI. CDR3 sequence reads: CASSEAGYSNQPQHF. DNA for the CDR3: TGTGCCAGCAGTGAAGCGGGCTATAGCAATCAGCCCCAGCATTTT. The full variable domain, its missing parts supplied by reference TRBV2 and TRBJ1-5, is EPEVTQTPSHQVTQMGQEVILRCVPISNHLYFYWYRQILGQKVEFLVSFYNNEISEKSEIFDDQFSVERPDGSNFTLKIRSTKLEDSAMYFCASSEAGYSNQPQHFGDGTRLSIL.

In this sample, this clone turned up a few times. The chain recombines TRBV5-1 with TRBJ2-1; TRBD2 is a possible D gene (5 bases). The V end lost 6 bases, the J end lost 7 bases, and 26 bases lay between the germline ends. Per the germline V gene, CDR1 is SGHRS and CDR2 is YFSETQ. CDR3 length: 17 residues. Here the CDR3 reads CASKFGVSAERANEQFF. The CDR3, as DNA: TGCGCCAGCAAATTCGGGGTATCCGCGGAAAGGGCGAATGAGCAGTTCTTC. Supplemented by reference TRBV5-1 and TRBJ2-1, the full variable domain reads KAGVTQTPRYLIKTRGQQVTLSCSPISGHRSVSWYQQTPGQGLQFLFEYFSETQRNKGNFPGRFSGRQFSNSRSEMNVSTLELGDSALYLCASKFGVSAERANEQFFGPGTRLTVL.

This clone has ten or more counts. The same CDR3 also results from other DNA sequences found in this sample. This chain connects TRBV5-1 to TRBJ1-1, with TRBD1 matching over 8 bases. Looked up from germline, CDR1 is SGHRS and CDR2 is YFSETQ. V lost 1 base and J lost 5; bases outside the gene matches: 1. The CDR3 loop spans 13 amino acids. CDR3 loop: CASSLTGGTEAFF. The CDR3 DNA reads TGCGCCAGCAGCTTGACAGGGGGGACTGAAGCTTTCTTT.

The chain recombines TRBV5-1 with TRBJ1-3; D is perhaps TRBD1 (6 bases). The length of the CDR3 is 17 residues. V lost 0 bases to trimming and J lost 0 bases, with 13 bases between them. CDR1 is SGHRS, CDR2 YFSETQ, per germline. Here the CDR3 DNA reads TGCGCCAGCAGCTTGGTCCCAGGGGCCTACTCTGGAAACACCATATATTTT. Amino acid sequence: CASSLVPGAYSGNTIYF.

The chain combines TRBV11-2 with TRBJ2-7; 9 bases agree with TRBD1. The CDR3 totals 15 residues. J lost 6 bases, V lost 4 bases, and 10 bases had no gene match. The germline gives CDR1 SGHAT, CDR2 FQNNGV. In DNA form, the CDR3 reads TGTGCCAGCAGCTCATTGGGGACAGGGCAGGTCGAGCAGTACTTC. It encodes CASSSLGTGQVEQYF.

The gene calls are TRBV5-1 and TRBJ1-3; 9 bases line up with TRBD1. The CDR3 is made up of 16 amino acids. CDR1 is SGHRS and CDR2 is YFSETQ in the germline V gene. The junction had 7 bases not matched to a gene; V was cut back by 2 bases and J by 4 bases. This CDR3 is CASSLTGGAGGNTIYF. The CDR3 DNA reads TGCGCCAGCAGCTTAACAGGGGGCGCGGGAGGAAACACCATATATTTT.

The chain has TRBV3-1 (or the pseudogene TRBV3-2) and TRBJ2-6, with D possibly being TRBD1 (6 bases). Trimming took 6 bases from V and 0 from J, leaving 12 bases between them. This CDR3 is built from 16 residues. CDR1 and CDR2 from the germline V gene are LGHDT and YNNKEL (reference sequence). The CDR3 DNA sequence: TGTGCCAGCAGGTTAGGACAGTACTCTGGGGCCAACGTCCTGACTTTC. Its protein is CASRLGQYSGANVLTF.

J is TRBJ2-1 and V is TRBV9; tentative D call: TRBD1 (5 bases). Germline V lookup: CDR1 SGDLS, CDR2 YYNGEE. The CDR3 totals 14 residues. Trimming cost V 4 bases and J 8 bases, with 16 bases left between them. CDR3 coding DNA: TGTGCCAGCAGCCCCAGGGTTTGGGGCGATGAGCAGTTCTTC. Encoded protein: CASSPRVWGDEQFF.

This clone was recorded only once. The chain recombines TRBV5-1 with TRBJ2-5; D not resolved. This CDR3 comprises 11 residues. Trimming removed 2 bases from V and 5 bases from J, with 4 bases in between. Germline CDR1 and CDR2: SGHRS and YFSETQ. The CDR3 loop is CASSFGETQYF. CDR3 bases: TGCGCCAGCAGCTTCGGGGAGACCCAGTACTTC.

This chain joins TRBV19 and TRBJ1-1; 8 nucleotides match TRBD1. V was clipped by 5 bases and J by 8 bases; unmatched bases: 13. CDR3 size: 15 residues. CDR1 is LNHDA and CDR2 is SQIVND in the germline V gene (reference sequence). The CDR3 loop is CASSLSPTGVKEAFF. CDR3 nucleotide sequence: TGTGCCAGTAGTCTCTCCCCGACAGGGGTAAAGGAAGCTTTCTTT. The full variable domain, its missing parts supplied by reference TRBV19 and TRBJ1-1, is DGGITQSPKYLFRKEGQNVTLSCEQNLNHDAMYWYRQDPGQGLRLIYYSQIVNDFQKGDIAEGYSVSREKKESFPLTVTSAQKNPTAFYLCASSLSPTGVKEAFFGQGTRLTVV.

The V call is TRBV7-9, the J call TRBJ2-2; D perhaps matches TRBD2 (8 bases). The CDR3 has 18 residues. The V gene's germline CDR1 is SEHNR and CDR2 FQNEAQ (reference sequence). V gave up 3 bases and J gave up 6 bases, with 23 bases separating them. The CDR3 nucleotides read TGTGCCAGCAGCTTGTCGACAGGGAGCGGGAGAAGGGCCGGGGAGCTGTTTTTT. It specifies CASSLSTGSGRRAGELFF.

J is TRBJ1-2 and V is TRBV7-9, with D unresolved. Trimming took off 4 bases at V and 4 bases at J, with 16 bases between the two ends. The CDR3 consists of 15 residues. CDR1 and CDR2 (germline): SEHNR, FQNEAQ (reference sequence). The CDR3 sequence is CASSSTAGGVYGYTF. In DNA form, the CDR3 reads TGTGCCAGCAGCTCGACCGCGGGAGGAGTCTATGGCTACACCTTC.

This sequence joins TRBV5-1 and TRBJ2-7, with D perhaps matching TRBD2 (6 bases). Looked up from germline, CDR1 is SGHRS and CDR2 is YFSETQ. The CDR3 runs to 14 residues. Trimming stripped 1 base from V and 3 bases from J, with 11 bases between. The DNA for the CDR3 is TGCGCCAGCAGCTTGAGGGAGGACTTCTACGAGCAGTACTTC. It yields the protein CASSLREDFYEQYF. Full variable domain (outside the CDR3, taken from reference TRBV5-1 and TRBJ2-7): KAGVTQTPRYLIKTRGQQVTLSCSPISGHRSVSWYQQTPGQGLQFLFEYFSETQRNKGNFPGRFSGRQFSNSRSEMNVSTLELGDSALYLCASSLREDFYEQYFGPGTRLTVT.

The V and J genes are TRBV6-2 or TRBV6-3 and TRBJ1-5; D perhaps matches TRBD1 (5 bases). The CDR3 extends over 14 amino acids. Trimming removed 0 bases from V and 5 bases from J, with 8 bases in between. The germline CDR1 and CDR2 sequences are MNHEY and SVGEGT. This CDR3 is CASSYSAGYQPQHF. The DNA of the CDR3 is TGTGCCAGCAGTTACTCGGCAGGGTATCAGCCCCAGCATTTT.

The gene calls are TRBV5-1 and TRBJ1-1, with D perhaps matching TRBD1 (6 bases). With 4 bases removed from V and 4 bases from J, the gap between germline ends came to 11 bases. The CDR3 spans 13 residues. In germline, CDR1 is SGHRS, CDR2 YFSETQ. The CDR3: CASSQGQLTEAFF. For the CDR3, the DNA is TGCGCCAGCAGCCAAGGACAGCTCACTGAAGCTTTCTTT. The full variable domain, rest sourced from reference TRBV5-1 and TRBJ1-1, is KAGVTQTPRYLIKTRGQQVTLSCSPISGHRSVSWYQQTPGQGLQFLFEYFSETQRNKGNFPGRFSGRQFSNSRSEMNVSTLELGDSALYLCASSQGQLTEAFFGQGTRLTVV.

The CDR3: CASSISVGQGYSPLHF. CDR3 DNA: TGTGCCAGTAGTATAAGCGTGGGGCAGGGATATTCACCCCTCCACTTT. The chain is built from TRBV19 and TRBJ1-6; possible D gene TRBD1, 5 bases. CDR3 size: 16 residues. From germline, CDR1 is LNHDA and CDR2 SQIVND (reference sequence). Trimming left V 2 bases short and J 8 bases short, with 16 bases between.